This entry lists 17 T cell receptor beta chains sequenced from one sample in a study of cytotoxic CD8 clonotypes in ibrutinib-treated CLL. Data came from immunoSEQ multiplex PCR; TCRdb stores just in-frame clones and leaves some out. In the table there are 150,000 or so clones, roughly 90% of which are singletons. The sequenced sample was PBMCs, obtained at disease progression, from a patient treated with ibrutinib. The receptor set was obtained from a human donor with chronic lymphocytic leukemia.

CDR3 nucleotides: TGTGCCACCAGCAGTGGATATTCACCCCTCCACTTT. Translation: CATSSGYSPLHF. The chain couples TRBV15 to TRBJ1-6, with D uncertain. The CDR3 totals 12 residues. Per the germline V gene, CDR1 is LNHNV and CDR2 is YYDKDF (reference sequence). The V end lost 3 bases, the J end lost 8 bases, and 5 bases lay between the germline ends.

The V gene is TRBV30, the J gene TRBJ2-2; weak D call: TRBD1 (6 bases). Germline V gives CDR1 GTSNPN, CDR2 SVGIG (reference sequence). The CDR3 extends over 11 amino acids. The V end was cut by 5 bases, the J end by 8 bases, with 9 bases between. CDR3 protein: CAWEGGGELFF. CDR3 in DNA: TGTGCCTGGGAAGGGGGAGGGGAGCTGTTTTTT. The full variable domain, rest sourced from reference TRBV30 and TRBJ2-2, is SQTIHQWPATLVQPVGSPLSLECTVEGTSNPNLYWYRQAAGRGLQLLFYSVGIGQISSEVPQNLSASRPQDRQFILSSKKLLLSDSGFYLCAWEGGGELFFGEGSRLTVL.

This clone was counted a few times. The CDR3: CAISEPSGPGDYGYTF. DNA for the CDR3: TGTGCCATCAGTGAGCCCAGTGGGCCAGGGGATTATGGCTACACCTTC. This chain connects TRBV10-3 to TRBJ1-2; a weak D match, TRBD1 (6 bases). The CDR3 runs to 16 residues. Germline CDR1 ENHRY, CDR2 SYGVKD. Trimming removed 2 bases from V and 5 bases from J, with 18 bases in between.

This clone was observed a single time. This chain links TRBV5-1 with TRBJ2-1; no definite D call. Germline CDR1 SGHRS, CDR2 YFSETQ. V lost 0 bases, J lost 15 bases, and 10 bases lay in between. This CDR3 region has 11 residues. The CDR3 nucleotides are TGCGCCAGCAGCTTGGACCGGTCGTTGTTCTTC. This codes for CASSLDRSLFF.

The chain couples TRBV5-5 to TRBJ1-2; TRBD1 agrees at 7 bases. In germline, CDR1 is SGHKS, CDR2 YYEKEE (reference sequence). V lost 4 bases and J lost 3; bases outside the gene matches: 6. CDR3 length: 14 residues. DNA for the CDR3: TGTGCCAGCAGCGGAAGGACAGGCGACTATGGCTACACCTTC. Translated, it gives CASSGRTGDYGYTF.

This CDR3 is CASSLAGQGTYNEQFF. CDR3 nucleotide sequence: TGTGCCAGCAGTTTAGCTGGGCAGGGGACCTACAATGAGCAGTTCTTC. The V and J genes are TRBV28 and TRBJ2-1, with D perhaps TRBD1 (6 bases). Between the trimmed V and J ends, which lost 2 bases and 2 bases, there was a span of 13 bases. The CDR3 loop spans 16 amino acids. Germline CDR1 and CDR2: MDHEN and SYDVKM.

The chain joins TRBV28 to TRBJ2-7; no clear D. The germline CDR1 and CDR2 sequences are MDHEN and SYDVKM. This CDR3 is 12 amino acids long. Trimming removed 2 bases at V and 5 bases at J, with 7 bases between. The CDR3 loop is CASSLRGHEQYF. The CDR3 DNA follows: TGTGCCAGCAGTTTACGAGGACACGAGCAGTACTTC.

J is TRBJ2-3 and V is TRBV9, with a weak D call TRBD2 (6 bases). The length of the CDR3 is 11 residues. Looked up from germline, CDR1 is SGDLS and CDR2 is YYNGEE. Trimming left V 7 bases short and J 3 bases short, with 6 bases between. CDR3 nucleotide sequence: TGTGCCAGCGGGACTACAGATACGCAGTATTTT. It yields the protein CASGTTDTQYF.

In its sample, this clone was seen once. V is TRBV19 and J is TRBJ2-7, with no clear D. Germline V gene data show CDR1 as LNHDA and CDR2 as SQIVND (reference sequence). CDR3 size: 12 residues. V was cut by 1 base and J by 6 bases, with 7 bases left in between. The CDR3 nucleotides read TGTGCCAGTAGTATAGCAGCTGGCGAGCAGTACTTC. It yields the protein CASSIAAGEQYF.

The chain recombines TRBV7-8 with TRBJ2-1; 13 bases map to TRBD2. The trim removed 7 bases at V and 8 bases at J, leaving 8 bases unmatched. Germline CDR1 and CDR2: SGHVS and FQNEAQ. The CDR3 is 15 amino acids. The CDR3 DNA follows: TGTGCCAGCACCTCGGGACTAGCGGGATTGCATGAGCAGTTCTTC. It is translated as CASTSGLAGLHEQFF.

The rearrangement links TRBV28 to TRBJ2-2, with 7 nucleotides matching TRBD2. The CDR3 loop spans 15 amino acids. The V gene's germline CDR1 is MDHEN and CDR2 SYDVKM. The V and J ends lost 0 bases and 5 bases, in that order; junction bases with no gene match: 3. CDR3 DNA sequence: TGTGCCAGCAGTTTATGGACCGGGAGGACCGGGGAGCTGTTTTTT. Translation gives CASSLWTGRTGELFF.

The chain is built from TRBV5-1 and TRBJ2-2; 9 positions agree with TRBD2. With V trimmed by 2 bases and J by 2 bases, 4 bases remained unmatched. CDR1 and CDR2 from the germline V gene are SGHRS and YFSETQ. The length of the CDR3 is 16 residues. The CDR3, as DNA: TGCGCCAGCAGCTTTCGACTAGCGGATAACACCGGGGAGCTGTTTTTT. Translated, it gives CASSFRLADNTGELFF. The whole variable domain, filled in from reference TRBV5-1 and TRBJ2-2, reads KAGVTQTPRYLIKTRGQQVTLSCSPISGHRSVSWYQQTPGQGLQFLFEYFSETQRNKGNFPGRFSGRQFSNSRSEMNVSTLELGDSALYLCASSFRLADNTGELFFGEGSRLTVL.

The J gene is TRBJ2-5, the V gene TRBV5-1; 11 bases are shared with TRBD2. The CDR3 spans 20 residues. Trimming at V came to 1 base and at J to 3 bases, leaving 17 bases not matched to a gene. Germline assignment: CDR1 SGHRS and CDR2 YFSETQ. The CDR3 here is CASSLRRRASGRTLEETQYF. The CDR3 DNA follows: TGCGCCAGCAGCTTGCGTAGGAGGGCTAGCGGGAGGACTTTGGAAGAGACCCAGTACTTC.

V gene TRBV28 combines with J gene TRBJ1-5, with D maybe TRBD1 (6 bases). Trimming took 2 bases from V and 4 from J, leaving 15 bases between them. The CDR3 length is 16 residues. Germline V gene data show CDR1 as MDHEN and CDR2 as SYDVKM. The CDR3 sequence: CASSLPVPGENQPQHF. The CDR3 DNA is TGTGCCAGCAGTTTACCGGTCCCAGGGGAGAATCAGCCCCAGCATTTT.

This chain links TRBV15 with TRBJ2-3, with D possibly TRBD1 on 6 matching bases. Germline V gives CDR1 LNHNV, CDR2 YYDKDF (reference sequence). Trimming took off 0 bases at V and 3 bases at J, with 13 bases between the two ends. This CDR3 contains 16 residues. CDR3 sequence reads: CATSRDLQGSTDTQYF. CDR3 coding DNA: TGTGCCACCAGCAGAGATCTGCAGGGGAGTACAGATACGCAGTATTTT.

CDR3 amino acids: CASSLRGLAERLGSYNEQFF. CDR3 bases: TGTGCCAGCAGTTTACGAGGACTAGCGGAAAGATTAGGCTCCTACAATGAGCAGTTCTTC. The rearrangement joins TRBV27 to TRBJ2-1; TRBD2 matches 10 bases. Germline values: CDR1 MNHEY, CDR2 SMNVEV (reference sequence). J gave up 0 bases and V 2 bases, and 13 bases lay outside the gene matches. This CDR3 comprises 20 residues.

CDR3 in DNA: TGTGCCAGCAGTTCTCCGACTGAAGCTTTCTTT. Translated, it gives CASSSPTEAFF. The rearrangement joins TRBV28 to TRBJ1-1; D is unclear. V lost 4 bases, J lost 5 bases, and 5 bases lay in between. CDR1 and CDR2 from the germline V gene are MDHEN and SYDVKM. The CDR3 loop spans 11 amino acids.